A single sample gave rise to the 31 T cell receptor beta chains below, sequenced in a study of blood T cell repertoires in COVID-19. Data came from immunoSEQ multiplex PCR; TCRdb stores just in-frame clones and leaves some out. Of some 42,000 clones listed, approximately 90% are singletons. Material: peripheral blood. The receptors derive from a human donor in a cohort sampled during active COVID-19.

The rearrangement links TRBV2 to TRBJ2-7; TRBD2 matches 10 bases. The V segment lost 0 bases and the J segment 2 bases; nucleotides outside the gene matches: 13. There are 19 residues in the CDR3. CDR1 is SNHLY, CDR2 FYNNEI, per germline. For the CDR3, the DNA is TGTGCCAGCAGTGAAGCGAGGCTAGCGGGAGCCCCATTCACCTACGAGCAGTACTTC. Protein product: CASSEARLAGAPFTYEQYF.

The rearrangement uses TRBV19 and TRBJ2-1; 14 nucleotides agree with TRBD2. The CDR3 contains 16 residues. V dropped 5 bases and J dropped 8; count of bases not matched to a gene: 8. Looked up from germline, CDR1 is LNHDA and CDR2 is SQIVND (reference sequence). CDR3 sequence: CASSPPGLAGEYEQFF. The CDR3 coding sequence is TGTGCCAGTAGTCCGCCGGGACTAGCGGGAGAATATGAGCAGTTCTTC.

Only one count was recorded for this clone. The chain joins TRBV5-8 to TRBJ2-7; 8 bases are a match to TRBD2. The junction had 9 bases not matched to a gene; V was cut back by 0 bases and J by 4 bases. The CDR3 is 16 amino acids. Germline values: CDR1 SGHTS, CDR2 YDEGEE. The CDR3 bases are TGTGCCAGCAGCTTGGACCTTAGCGGGAAGTTTTACGAGCAGTACTTC. Its translation: CASSLDLSGKFYEQYF.

This chain uses TRBV5-1 with TRBJ1-6; 8 bases are a match to TRBD1. The CDR3 spans 15 residues. Per the germline V gene, CDR1 is SGHRS and CDR2 is YFSETQ. Trimming cost V 2 bases and J 7 bases; bases outside gene matches: 5. In DNA, the CDR3 is TGCGCCAGCAGCTTATCGACAGGGGAAAATTCACCCCTCCACTTT. This translates into CASSLSTGENSPLHF. The complete variable domain, with remaining parts taken from reference TRBV5-1 and TRBJ1-6, reads KAGVTQTPRYLIKTRGQQVTLSCSPISGHRSVSWYQQTPGQGLQFLFEYFSETQRNKGNFPGRFSGRQFSNSRSEMNVSTLELGDSALYLCASSLSTGENSPLHFGNGTRLTVT.

This chain joins TRBV7-9 and TRBJ2-7; no clear D. CDR1 is SEHNR, CDR2 FQNEAQ, per germline (reference sequence). This CDR3 has 12 amino acids. V dropped 2 bases and J dropped 1 base, with 3 bases sitting between them. As DNA, the CDR3 is TGTGCCAGCAGCTTAACTTCCTACGAGCAGTACTTC. It translates to CASSLTSYEQYF.

This sequence joins TRBV19 and TRBJ1-5; TRBD1 is a possible D gene (5 bases). The germline CDR1 and CDR2 sequences are LNHDA and SQIVND (reference sequence). The ends were cut back, 2 bases at V and 0 bases at J, with 8 bases in the middle. This CDR3 is built from 15 residues. The CDR3 DNA sequence: TGTGCCAGTAGTATACGGAGGGGTAGCAATCAGCCCCAGCATTTT. Its translation is CASSIRRGSNQPQHF.

This chain joins TRBV10-1 and TRBJ2-7; D not resolved. The CDR3 totals 13 residues. Trimming removed 7 bases at V and 3 bases at J, with 13 bases between. Germline CDR1 is WNHNN and CDR2 is SYGVQD (reference sequence). The CDR3 DNA follows: TGCGCCAGCATTCCGTCCTCCGTCTACGAGCAGTACTTC. This translates into CASIPSSVYEQYF.

This clone has more than one count but fewer than ten. The chain combines TRBV7-8 with TRBJ2-7, with 12 bases fitting TRBD2. Trimming removed 7 bases from V and 1 base from J; junction bases left unmatched: 5. This CDR3 comprises 15 residues. Germline V lookup: CDR1 SGHVS, CDR2 FQNEAQ. CDR3 nucleotides: TGTGCCAGCACCGCGACTAGCGGGAGTTCCTACGAGCAGTACTTC. The encoded protein is CASTATSGSSYEQYF. Full variable domain (rest looked up from reference TRBV7-8 and TRBJ2-7): GAGVSQSPRYKVAKRGQDVALRCDPISGHVSLFWYQQALGQGPEFLTYFQNEAQLDKSGLPSDRFFAERPEGSVSTLKIQRTQQEDSAVYLCASTATSGSSYEQYFGPGTRLTVT.

Comment on this clone: The junction departs from germline at one end; a sequencing error may be responsible. This chain joins TRBV7-7 and TRBJ2-5, with TRBD1 matching over 7 bases. From germline, CDR1 is SSHAT and CDR2 FNYEAQ (reference sequence). The CDR3 is 17 amino acids. DNA of the CDR3: TGTGCTAGCAGCTCGCGCCTGACAGGGAACGTAGAAGAGACCCAGTACTTC. It translates to CASSSRLTGNVEETQYF.

The chain carries TRBV24-1 and TRBJ1-1, with TRBD1 matching over 8 bases. The CDR3 length is 16 residues. Per germline, CDR1 KGHDR and CDR2 SFDVKD. The J segment lost 2 bases and the V segment lost 1 base, leaving 5 bases of the junction unmatched. CDR3 region: CATSDFTGQGNTEAFF. Written as DNA, the CDR3 is TGTGCCACCAGTGATTTCACAGGACAGGGAAACACTGAAGCTTTCTTT.

This clone was recorded once. The V gene is TRBV27, the J gene TRBJ2-5; 11 nucleotides match TRBD2. The J segment lost 5 bases and the V segment lost 7 bases, leaving 9 bases of the junction unmatched. Germline assignment: CDR1 MNHEY and CDR2 SMNVEV (reference sequence). CDR3 length equals 15 residues. In nucleotides, the CDR3 is TGTGCCAGCACCCTGACTAGCGGGAACGGGGAGACCCAGTACTTC. Translation gives CASTLTSGNGETQYF.

This rearrangement joins TRBV30 to TRBJ1-3; TRBD1 might be the D (5 bases). The CDR3 spans 13 residues. CDR1 is GTSNPN, CDR2 SVGIG, per germline (reference sequence). V was pared by 4 bases and J by 0 bases, with 7 bases between. The CDR3 coding sequence is TGTGCCTGGACAGGGATCTCTGGAAACACCATATATTTT. As protein: CAWTGISGNTIYF.

CDR3 protein: CASSLGDSARNTIYF. The CDR3 region has the DNA TGTGCCAGCAGCCTGGGAGACAGTGCTAGAAACACCATATATTTT. The chain uses TRBV5-8 and TRBJ1-3; maybe TRBD1 (5 bases). V was clipped by 4 bases and J by 5 bases, with 16 bases between them. CDR1 is SGHTS and CDR2 is YDEGEE in the germline V gene. This CDR3 spans 15 amino acids. The entire variable domain, with the rest obtained from reference TRBV5-8 and TRBJ1-3, is as follows: EAGVTQSPTHLIKTRGQQATLRCSPISGHTSVYWYQQALGLGLQFLLWYDEGEERNRGNFPPRFSGRQFPNYSSELNVNALELEDSALYLCASSLGDSARNTIYFGEGSWLTVV.

The rearrangement links TRBV6-5 to TRBJ2-7; D may be TRBD1 (6 bases). CDR3 length: 15 residues. Germline lookup yields CDR1 MNHEY and CDR2 SVGAGI. V gave up 4 bases and J gave up 0 bases, with 13 bases separating them. CDR3 loop: CASSSSGTSSYEQYF. The CDR3 DNA reads TGTGCCAGCAGTTCTTCCGGGACATCCTCCTACGAGCAGTACTTC.

This clone was seen a handful of times. The chain combines TRBV5-1 with TRBJ1-1; D is possibly TRBD1 (6 bases). Germline V gene sequence: CDR1 SGHRS, CDR2 YFSETQ. There are 13 residues in the CDR3. V was clipped by 5 bases and J by 1 base, with 9 bases between them. This chain's CDR3 is CASRDSANTEAFF. The DNA of the CDR3 is TGCGCCAGCAGGGACAGCGCGAACACTGAAGCTTTCTTT.

This sequence joins TRBV7-2 and TRBJ1-5; TRBD1 is a possible D gene (6 bases). This CDR3 is 14 amino acids long. Deletions cut 4 bases from V and 4 bases from J, with 11 bases between. The germline gives CDR1 SGHTA, CDR2 FQGNSA. The CDR3 region has the DNA TGTGCCAGCAGCTCCCAGGGGCGGAATCAGCCCCAGCATTTT. Its translation: CASSSQGRNQPQHF.

V usage is TRBV6-6 and J usage is TRBJ2-3; tentatively, D is TRBD2 (5 bases). The V gene's germline CDR1 is MNHNY and CDR2 SVGAGI (reference sequence). V shed 5 bases and J shed 1 base, with 10 bases lying between them. The CDR3 length is 14 residues. CDR3 DNA: TGTGCCAGCAGTAGATATAGCGGCACAGATACGCAGTATTTT. This codes for CASSRYSGTDTQYF.

This chain joins TRBV11-2 and TRBJ1-5, with D possibly matching TRBD1 (6 bases). The CDR3 runs 14 residues. The V end lost 4 bases, the J end lost 8 bases, and 15 bases lay between the germline ends. Germline CDR1 SGHAT, CDR2 FQNNGV. The CDR3 DNA is TGTGCCAGCAGCTCGAGGGGGAATAAAGAGCCCCAGCATTTT. This codes for CASSSRGNKEPQHF.

The chain uses TRBV28 and TRBJ1-2, with 8 positions matching TRBD1. This CDR3 is 13 amino acids long. V trimming: 5 bases; J trimming: 8 bases; junction bases outside the gene matches: 7. Germline values: CDR1 MDHEN, CDR2 SYDVKM. The CDR3 reads CASSQQGAEGYTF. The CDR3 DNA follows: TGTGCCAGCAGTCAGCAGGGGGCGGAGGGCTACACCTTC.

The chain couples TRBV3-1 (or the pseudogene TRBV3-2) to TRBJ1-4, with 8 bases lining up with TRBD1. Germline trimming cut 3 bases from V and 4 bases from J; bases unmatched to any gene: 7. This CDR3 region has 16 residues. Looked up from germline, CDR1 is LGHDT and CDR2 is YNNKEL (reference sequence). The CDR3 here is CASSQDRVWGNEKLFF. The DNA for the CDR3 is TGTGCCAGCAGCCAGGACAGGGTTTGGGGTAATGAAAAACTGTTTTTT.

V and J are TRBV6-5 and TRBJ1-2; 7 bases align to TRBD1. The V gene's germline CDR1 is MNHEY and CDR2 SVGAGI. After removal of 6 bases from V and 8 bases from J, the junction contained 6 bases not matched to a gene. The CDR3 covers 12 residues. This chain's CDR3 is CASRLTGHGYTF. CDR3 DNA: TGTGCCAGCAGACTGACAGGGCACGGCTACACCTTC.

The chain recombines TRBV7-8 with TRBJ2-1, with D tentatively TRBD2 (6 bases). Per the germline V gene, CDR1 is SGHVS and CDR2 is FQNEAQ. V dropped 3 bases and J dropped 12 bases, with 18 bases sitting between them. The CDR3 is 14 amino acids. The CDR3 here is CASSFRDWAQVQFF. CDR3 nucleotide sequence: TGTGCCAGCAGCTTCCGGGACTGGGCACAAGTGCAGTTCTTC. The full variable domain, rest sourced from reference TRBV7-8 and TRBJ2-1, is GAGVSQSPRYKVAKRGQDVALRCDPISGHVSLFWYQQALGQGPEFLTYFQNEAQLDKSGLPSDRFFAERPEGSVSTLKIQRTQQEDSAVYLCASSFRDWAQVQFFGPGTRLTVL.

The chain is built from TRBV11-2 and TRBJ2-5; D might be TRBD1 (5 bases). V lost 2 bases to trimming and J lost 5 bases, with 9 bases between them. Germline-derived CDR1 and CDR2 are SGHAT and FQNNGV. The CDR3 length is 13 residues. The CDR3 DNA follows: TGTGCCAGCAGCTTAAGCAGGGCGGAGACCCAGTACTTC. Translated: CASSLSRAETQYF.

This chain joins TRBV6-2 or TRBV6-3 and TRBJ1-1; a possible D gene is TRBD1 (6 bases). In germline, CDR1 is MNHEY, CDR2 SVGEGT. The germline V and J ends were trimmed by 5 bases and 1 base, with 8 bases remaining between them. The CDR3 totals 13 residues. Written as DNA, the CDR3 is TGTGCCAGCAGTCCGACAGGGAACACTGAAGCTTTCTTT. It is translated as CASSPTGNTEAFF.

The chain is built from TRBV11-3 and TRBJ2-1; D is perhaps TRBD1 (5 bases). The CDR3 runs to 13 residues. V was cut by 0 bases and J by 5 bases, with 5 bases left in between. Germline CDR1 and CDR2: SGHNT and YENEEA. DNA of the CDR3: TGTGCCAGCAGCTTAGAAGGGGACAATGAGCAGTTCTTC. As protein: CASSLEGDNEQFF.

The V call is TRBV25-1, the J call TRBJ2-5, with 8 positions matching TRBD1. Per germline, CDR1 MGHDK and CDR2 SYGVNS. This CDR3 region has 15 residues. V gave up 5 bases and J gave up 10 bases; unmatched junction bases: 15. The CDR3 is CASSRTGPRPGGQYF. Written as DNA, the CDR3 is TGTGCCAGCAGTCGGACAGGGCCTCGCCCAGGGGGCCAGTACTTC.

V gene TRBV7-2 combines with J gene TRBJ2-1; TRBD1 agrees at 10 bases. The trim removed 4 bases at V and 5 bases at J, leaving 8 bases unmatched. The germline CDR1 and CDR2 sequences are SGHTA and FQGNSA. The CDR3 extends over 16 amino acids. This CDR3 is CASSSAGTGVNNEQFF. The DNA for the CDR3 is TGTGCCAGCAGCTCGGCCGGGACAGGGGTTAACAATGAGCAGTTCTTC.

The rearrangement joins TRBV5-8 to TRBJ1-1; D is possibly TRBD1 (5 bases). The germline CDR1 and CDR2 sequences are SGHTS and YDEGEE. The CDR3 is 16 residues long. V shed 1 base and J shed 0 bases, with 13 bases lying between them. CDR3 coding DNA: TGTGCCAGCAGCTTGCGACAGATCCTCATGAACACTGAAGCTTTCTTT. This translates into CASSLRQILMNTEAFF. Looking up the rest from reference TRBV5-8 and TRBJ1-1 gives the full variable domain: EAGVTQSPTHLIKTRGQQATLRCSPISGHTSVYWYQQALGLGLQFLLWYDEGEERNRGNFPPRFSGRQFPNYSSELNVNALELEDSALYLCASSLRQILMNTEAFFGQGTRLTVV.

The chain combines TRBV6-2 or TRBV6-3 with TRBJ1-5, with 10 bases that match TRBD1. Germline V lookup: CDR1 MNHEY, CDR2 SVGEGT. The CDR3 runs to 17 residues. V lost 6 bases, J lost 2 bases, and 10 bases stayed unmatched. Here the CDR3 reads CASSAGTGVYGNQPQHF. CDR3 nucleotide sequence: TGTGCCAGCAGCGCCGGGACAGGGGTTTATGGCAATCAGCCCCAGCATTTT.

The genes are TRBV13 and TRBJ1-1, with D maybe TRBD1 (6 bases). V was trimmed by 7 bases and J by 5 bases, leaving 23 bases between them. The CDR3 runs to 16 residues. Germline V gives CDR1 PRHDT, CDR2 FYEKMQ (reference sequence). The CDR3 spells CASNTRQAGSRTEAFF. DNA for the CDR3: TGTGCCAGCAACACGAGACAGGCCGGTAGTAGAACTGAAGCTTTCTTT.

This clone is a singleton in its sample. The chain links TRBV28 to TRBJ2-7; D is unresolved. Trimming took 6 bases from V and 2 from J, leaving 5 bases between them. Per germline, CDR1 MDHEN and CDR2 SYDVKM. The CDR3 covers 11 residues. The CDR3 DNA reads TGTGCCAGCAGCACAACCTACGAGCAGTACTTC. Its translation: CASSTTYEQYF.